The entry below gives a single TCR beta chain sequence along with its context. The antigen this receptor binds is unknown. Per-base qualities were not stored, and no clone one base away is much larger. This sample is part of a study of T cell repertoires in cytomegalovirus infection (dated 2019 in TCRdb). Regarding the research as a whole: Donor HLA type was relevant to the analysis, because carriage of CMV infection together with the matching HLA type was indicated by public TCR beta signatures.

Per the germline V gene (reference sequence), MNHEY is the CDR1 and SMNVEV is the CDR2. The trim is 0 bases for V and 1 base for J, with a gap of 8 bases between the germline ends. The CDR3 covers 15 residues, taking in both the cysteine and the phenylalanine. Left in the record is the CDR3 DNA by itself, 45 bases read in frame from the first base. This sample was sequenced with an Illumina HiSeq 1500. TCRdb handled the public reads itself, with Q25 trimming in fastp and clone calling in MiXCR, and kept productive beta chains. Identical CDR3 protein sequences are pooled into one entry, listed with their most common genes and DNA. This sample is represented by some 400,000 distinct CDR3 sequences; 18% of them were singletons. The ten biggest clones cover roughly 9% of the sample. Here is what the overall study found, with its caveats: In both this cohort and an independent cohort of some 380 donors, the cumulative frequency of public TCR beta family members distinguished carriers of CMV infection plus the relevant HLA type. The ex vivo response was dominated by HLA-C-restricted CMV-specific TCR beta clonotypes, which also provided the single most frequent clonotype in two of eight donors.

The chain couples TRBV27 to TRBJ2-3; the D region is possibly TRBD1 or TRBD2, each matching across 5 bases. Sequenced sample: PBMCs. The TCR originated in a human donor in good health (CMV status not recorded). Some clones in this sample may be carry-over from other donors' samples. The encoded CDR3 is CASSLSLGGTDTQYF. The DNA is TGTGCCAGCAGTTTATCGCTGGGGGGCACAGATACGCAGTATTTT.